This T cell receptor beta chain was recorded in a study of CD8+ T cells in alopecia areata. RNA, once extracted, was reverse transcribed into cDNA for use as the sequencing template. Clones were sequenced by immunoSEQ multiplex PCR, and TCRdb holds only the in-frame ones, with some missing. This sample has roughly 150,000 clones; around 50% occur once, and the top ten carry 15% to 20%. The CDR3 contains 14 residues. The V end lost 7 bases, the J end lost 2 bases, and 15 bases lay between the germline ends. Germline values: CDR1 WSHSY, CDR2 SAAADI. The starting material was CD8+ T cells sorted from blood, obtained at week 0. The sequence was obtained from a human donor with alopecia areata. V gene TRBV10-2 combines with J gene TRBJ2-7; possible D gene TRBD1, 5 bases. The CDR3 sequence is CASNLGRGPYEQYF. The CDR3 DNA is TGCGCCAGCAATCTGGGTAGGGGCCCCTACGAGCAGTACTTC.